The T cell receptor beta chain under discussion was sequenced for a study of blood T cell repertoires in COVID-19. Study-level information: The origin of the acute and convalescent COVID-19 samples was the United States, Italy and Spain.

Assay used: immunoSEQ multiplex PCR; TCRdb lists only in-frame clones, some missing. In the table there are roughly 250,000 clones, 83% of which are singletons. The length of the CDR3 is 16 residues. Losses at the gene ends were 0 bases for V and 7 bases for J; bases not matched to a gene: 4. The germline gives CDR1 ENHRY, CDR2 SYGVKD. This rearrangement joins TRBV10-3 to TRBJ2-1; the match to TRBD2 covers 12 bases. This receptor was obtained from a human donor in a cohort sampled during active COVID-19. The specimen was peripheral blood. The CDR3 DNA reads TGTGCCATCAGTGAGTCAATAGGACTAGCGGGGAATGAGCAGTTCTTC. Translated: CAISESIGLAGNEQFF.